This T cell receptor beta chain was retrieved from a study of Ad26.COV2.S vaccination and SARS-CoV-2 variants. The study, taken as a whole, reports: Vaccinated and placebo-treated recipients had similar non-spike TCR breadth.

TCRdb's table, derived via immunoSEQ multiplex PCR, lists solely in-frame clones and lacks some. The sample lists over 450,000 clones; approximately 90% were seen once. A note on this clone: Its antigen is unknown.

Germline V lookup: CDR1 MDHEN, CDR2 SYDVKM. V was trimmed by 4 bases and J by 10 bases, leaving 19 bases between them. This CDR3 has 15 amino acids. Documented treatment: approximately 18 received Ad26.COV2.S at low or high dose, single or two shots; about 5 received placebo; per-sample allocation not given. Day 63 following the first vaccine or placebo injection was when the samples were taken. This receptor was obtained from a person aged 18-65 years who received the Ad26.COV2.S COVID-19 vaccine or a placebo. The chain has TRBV28 and TRBJ1-4; D call uncertain. The sample consisted of peripheral blood, taken in a trial of Ad26.COV2.S vaccine versus placebo. CDR3: CASSSLTLLVGKLFF. In DNA, the CDR3 is TGTGCCAGCAGTTCTCTAACCCTGCTCGTAGGAAAACTGTTTTTT.